The clone carrying this TCR beta chain has just a few counts. Its antigen is currently unknown. Germline values: CDR1 SGHNT, CDR2 YENEEA. After removal of 5 bases from V and 6 bases from J, the junction contained 6 bases not matched to a gene. This CDR3 is built from 15 residues. Some clones are missing from TCRdb's copy, which holds only in-frame ones; the method was immunoSEQ multiplex PCR. The sample shows 8,200 or so clones, 55% to 75% of them seen only once. These data come from a study of T cells in localized non-small cell lung cancer. Points from the study as a whole: Uninvolved adjacent lung had more T cell clonality than any other tissue, topping tumor. Blood T cell density predicted longer survival; adjacent-lung clonality, shorter. It remains possible that heterogeneity exists, since only one tumor region was sequenced.

The chain carries TRBV11-3 and TRBJ2-1, with 11 bases matching TRBD2. This receptor was obtained from a male donor at least 60 years old with stage I squamous cell lung carcinoma. The specimen comprised lymph node tissue, sampled before any cancer treatment. The CDR3 region is CASSKLAGVSNEQFF. DNA for the CDR3: TGTGCCAGCAGCAAACTAGCGGGAGTCTCCAATGAGCAGTTCTTC. Full variable domain (rest looked up from reference TRBV11-3 and TRBJ2-1): EAGVVQSPRYKIIEKKQPVAFWCNPISGHNTLYWYLQNLGQGPELLIRYENEEAVDDSQLPKDRFSAERLKGVDSTLKIQPAELGDSAVYLCASSKLAGVSNEQFFGPGTRLTVL.